Each of the 31 T cell receptor beta chains below was sequenced from the same sample in a study of early T cells in non-severe SARS-CoV-2 infection (dated by TCRdb to the early 2020s). Library preparation employed 5' RACE. This sample was sequenced with a NextSeq 500. The public reads were reprocessed in TCRdb via fastp at Q25 and MiXCR, keeping in-frame beta chains. Each entry merges the rows of one CDR3 protein and shows their most common DNA and genes. Present in this sample are approximately 77,000 distinct CDR3 sequences, around 16% of which were seen just once. Together, the top ten hold roughly an eighth of the sample. The sequenced sample consisted of whole blood. The receptors originated from an adult who was a healthcare worker with PCR-confirmed SARS-CoV-2 infection or an uninfected control (not recorded which).

Many counts were recorded for this clonotype. The chain is built from TRBV28 and TRBJ2-1; tentative D call: TRBD2 (6 bases). Germline CDR1 MDHEN, CDR2 SYDVKM. The V end was cut by 7 bases, the J end by 10 bases, with 20 bases between. The CDR3 loop spans 14 amino acids. The CDR3: CASNHRGLAFEQFF. The CDR3 DNA reads as TGTGCCAGCAACCACCGGGGACTGGCTTTCGAGCAGTTCTTC.

The J gene is TRBJ2-7, the V gene TRBV10-3, with D perhaps matching TRBD1 (6 bases). The CDR3 is 15 amino acids. Trimming removed 2 bases at V and 0 bases at J, with 11 bases between. Per germline, CDR1 ENHRY and CDR2 SYGVKD. The CDR3 is CAISEGDNYSYEQYF. The CDR3 region has the DNA TGTGCCATCAGTGAGGGGGACAACTACTCCTACGAGCAGTACTTC.

The gene calls are TRBV5-1 and TRBJ1-2, with D possibly TRBD1 on 5 matching bases. The CDR3 runs to 15 residues. Germline loops: CDR1 SGHRS, CDR2 YFSETQ. V was shortened by 2 bases and J by 5 bases, with 16 bases between the two germline ends. The chain's CDR3 is CASSFDSLPGYGYTF. For the CDR3, the DNA is TGCGCCAGCAGCTTCGACAGTCTCCCTGGGTATGGCTACACCTTC.

This chain connects TRBV28 to TRBJ1-2; D is possibly TRBD1 (6 bases). V lost 5 bases to trimming and J lost 7 bases, with 14 bases between them. This CDR3 is 13 amino acids long. Germline assignment: CDR1 MDHEN and CDR2 SYDVKM. CDR3 bases: TGTGCCAGCAGTACTTTGGACAGTTCTGGCTACACCTTC. It yields the protein CASSTLDSSGYTF.

The sample holds a few counts of this clonotype. The chain carries TRBV3-1 and TRBJ1-1, with D maybe TRBD1 (5 bases). This CDR3 spans 12 amino acids. Germline V gene sequence: CDR1 LGHDT, CDR2 YNNKEL (reference sequence). Trimming left V 4 bases short and J 7 bases short, with 10 bases between. This chain's CDR3 is CASSPTGLEAFF. CDR3 bases: TGTGCCAGCAGCCCAACAGGACTTGAAGCTTTCTTT.

The V call is TRBV6-2 or TRBV6-3, the J call TRBJ2-7, with 7 bases aligning to TRBD1. J gave up 7 bases and V 6 bases, and 15 bases lay outside the gene matches. The CDR3 runs to 15 residues. Germline values: CDR1 MNHEY, CDR2 SVGEGT. The CDR3: CASSQFPGTVSEQYF. The CDR3 DNA reads as TGTGCCAGCAGCCAGTTCCCCGGGACAGTCTCGGAGCAGTACTTC.

This sequence joins TRBV28 and TRBJ2-7; D may be TRBD1 (6 bases). Germline V CDR1 and CDR2: MDHEN, SYDVKM. Trimming removed 5 bases at V and 6 bases at J, with 11 bases between. The length of the CDR3 is 12 residues. The CDR3 sequence is CASSANRVEQYF. The CDR3 region has the DNA TGTGCCAGCAGTGCGAACAGGGTCGAGCAGTACTTC.

A few counts support this clonotype. This chain connects TRBV2 to TRBJ2-5; unclear D gene. There are 14 residues in the CDR3. Germline CDR1 is SNHLY and CDR2 is FYNNEI. V dropped 3 bases and J dropped 5 bases, with 13 bases sitting between them. This CDR3 is CASSDWTRAETQYF. Written as DNA, the CDR3 is TGTGCCAGCAGTGATTGGACCCGCGCTGAGACCCAGTACTTC.

This clonotype was observed a handful of times. V gene TRBV7-9 combines with J gene TRBJ2-2, with 11 bases matching TRBD1. In germline, CDR1 is SEHNR, CDR2 FQNEAQ (reference sequence). There are 16 residues in the CDR3. The ends lost 5 bases at V and 6 bases at J; junction bases unmatched: 8. The CDR3 sequence: CASSPPGQGGPGELFF. The CDR3, as DNA: TGTGCCAGCAGCCCTCCGGGACAGGGGGGTCCCGGGGAGCTGTTTTTT.

The J gene is TRBJ2-1, the V gene TRBV7-9, with D tentatively TRBD1 (5 bases). CDR3 length equals 13 residues. Germline V CDR1 and CDR2: SEHNR, FQNEAQ (reference sequence). V was clipped by 8 bases and J by 4 bases, with 12 bases between them. The CDR3 DNA reads as TGTGCCAGCGACGGAACAGGTTACAATGAGCAGTTCTTC. Translated: CASDGTGYNEQFF.

The rearrangement uses TRBV6-6 and TRBJ2-3, with 8 bases that match TRBD2. Trimming at V came to 8 bases and at J to 3 bases, leaving 10 bases not matched to a gene. The CDR3 is 15 amino acids. Germline CDR1 reads MNHNY; CDR2 reads SVGAGI (reference sequence). In DNA form, the CDR3 reads TGTGCCAGCGTAAACCGGGGGGGCCAGACAGATACGCAGTATTTT. It codes for CASVNRGGQTDTQYF.

At least ten counts were recorded for this clonotype. The chain combines TRBV9 with TRBJ1-3, with D hard to call. This CDR3 region has 16 residues. The V and J ends lost 6 bases and 8 bases respectively, with 24 bases between them. CDR1 is SGDLS, CDR2 YYNGEE, per germline. The CDR3 protein is CASTKIPEESEDTIYF. The CDR3 DNA reads as TGTGCCAGCACCAAGATCCCTGAAGAATCGGAAGACACCATATATTTT.

This clonotype was detected a few times. The chain employs TRBV5-4 and TRBJ2-3, with D hard to call. Germline V CDR1 and CDR2: SGHNT, YYREEE (reference sequence). The CDR3 is made up of 12 amino acids. V shed 3 bases and J shed 5 bases, with 7 bases lying between them. CDR3 amino acids: CASSSGGDTQYF. DNA of the CDR3: TGTGCCAGCAGCTCTGGTGGAGATACGCAGTATTTT.

This clonotype was seen ten or more times. The rearrangement uses TRBV20-1 and TRBJ2-3; 9 positions agree with TRBD2. Germline V gives CDR1 DFQATT, CDR2 SNEGSKA (reference sequence). CDR3 length equals 16 residues. V was clipped by 0 bases and J by 2 bases; unmatched bases: 6. The CDR3 is CSARDEAGGDTDTQYF. For the CDR3, the DNA is TGCAGTGCTAGAGATGAAGCGGGGGGAGACACAGATACGCAGTATTTT.

This chain uses TRBV5-1 with TRBJ2-7; D is tentatively TRBD1 or TRBD2 (6 bases each). Germline lookup yields CDR1 SGHRS and CDR2 YFSETQ. This CDR3 has 14 residues. Trimming took 1 base from V and 7 from J, leaving 15 bases between them. In DNA form, the CDR3 reads TGCGCCAGCAGCTTGTCGGGGGCTTGGGGAGAGCAGTACTTC. It specifies CASSLSGAWGEQYF.

This clonotype has a handful of counts. Here the CDR3 reads CASSQDWGLGTGEQYF. The CDR3 region has the DNA TGTGCCAGCAGCCAAGACTGGGGACTAGGTACGGGCGAGCAGTACTTC. The chain combines TRBV4-2 with TRBJ2-7, with 8 bases identical to TRBD2. The V and J ends lost 0 bases and 6 bases, in that order; junction bases with no gene match: 10. Germline V CDR1 and CDR2: LGHNA, YNFKEQ. The CDR3 is made up of 16 amino acids.

Only a few counts were recorded for this clonotype. The chain employs TRBV9 and TRBJ1-1; the match to TRBD1 covers 8 bases. CDR3 size: 14 residues. The germline gives CDR1 SGDLS, CDR2 YYNGEE. The junction had 2 bases not matched to a gene; V was cut back by 0 bases and J by 4 bases. In nucleotides, the CDR3 is TGTGCCAGCAGCGTAGCAGGGGGCGTCACTGAAGCTTTCTTT. Its translation: CASSVAGGVTEAFF.

The rearrangement links TRBV6-5 to TRBJ2-1; no clear D. The CDR3 consists of 11 residues. Trimming removed 8 bases at V and 10 bases at J, with 12 bases between. From germline, CDR1 is MNHEY and CDR2 SVGAGI. The DNA for the CDR3 is TGTGCCAGCGGGCGCCGGCGGGAGCAGTTCTTC. Its translation is CASGRRREQFF.

V is TRBV28 and J is TRBJ1-2; D is undetermined. Germline values: CDR1 MDHEN, CDR2 SYDVKM. CDR3 size: 14 residues. Trimming shortened V by 6 bases and J by 5 bases, and 16 bases separated the two germline ends. The CDR3 reads CASSGWDVLYGYTF. In nucleotides, the CDR3 is TGTGCCAGCAGCGGTTGGGATGTTCTTTATGGCTACACCTTC.

This clonotype came up a few times. The chain employs TRBV7-9 and TRBJ2-5; TRBD1 might be the D (5 bases). Germline CDR1 SEHNR, CDR2 FQNEAQ (reference sequence). V was cut by 3 bases and J by 3 bases, with 14 bases left in between. This CDR3 region has 15 residues. The CDR3 bases are TGTGCCAGCAGCTTGAGAAAAACAGGCGAAGAGACCCAGTACTTC. Its protein is CASSLRKTGEETQYF.

This clonotype has just a few counts. This chain uses TRBV29-1 with TRBJ2-7; D tentatively fits TRBD1 or TRBD2 (5 bases each). Germline V gene sequence: CDR1 SQVTM, CDR2 ANQGSEA. The CDR3 loop spans 14 amino acids. The V end was cut by 6 bases, the J end by 2 bases, with 17 bases between. DNA for the CDR3: TGCAGCGTCTTACAGTGGGGACGGACCTACGAGCAGTACTTC. Translating gives CSVLQWGRTYEQYF.

The J gene is TRBJ2-5, the V gene TRBV5-1; D is possibly TRBD1 or TRBD2 (6 bases each). The CDR3 runs 14 residues. Deletions cut 1 base from V and 5 bases from J, with 12 bases between. Germline V gene data show CDR1 as SGHRS and CDR2 as YFSETQ. The CDR3 loop is CASSLTPGAETQYF. For the CDR3, the DNA is TGCGCCAGCAGCTTGACTCCGGGGGCGGAGACCCAGTACTTC.

The chain carries TRBV9 and TRBJ2-1; 9 nucleotides agree with TRBD1. The trim removed 3 bases at V and 7 bases at J, leaving 2 bases unmatched. The CDR3 is made up of 13 amino acids. Per germline, CDR1 SGDLS and CDR2 YYNGEE. The CDR3, as DNA: TGTGCCAGCAGCGGGACAGGGGTTAATGAGCAGTTCTTC. Protein: CASSGTGVNEQFF.

This clonotype was detected ten times or more. The V call is TRBV21-1, the J call TRBJ2-5; TRBD1, the D gene given by the table, was not confirmed from the DNA. TRBV21-1 corresponds to a pseudogene. This CDR3 is built from 11 residues. CDR3 amino acids: CARVRGKTQYF. CDR3 nucleotides: TGTGCCAGGGTCAGGGGAAAGACCCAGTACTTC.

This clonotype turned up a few times. V and J are TRBV5-1 and TRBJ2-6; no clear D gene. The CDR3 sequence is 16 residues long. Germline V lookup: CDR1 SGHRS, CDR2 YFSETQ. V was trimmed by 6 bases and J by 0 bases, leaving 13 bases between them. The CDR3 loop reads CASTRQANSGANVLTF. DNA of the CDR3: TGCGCCAGCACACGGCAGGCGAACTCTGGGGCCAACGTCCTGACTTTC.

The CDR3: CASSPQSGLNTEAFF. DNA for the CDR3: TGTGCCAGCAGCCCCCAATCAGGGCTCAACACTGAAGCTTTCTTT. The rearrangement uses TRBV13 and TRBJ1-1; D might be TRBD1 (5 bases). The CDR3 sequence is 15 residues long. Trimming left V 5 bases short and J 2 bases short, with 15 bases between. Germline-derived CDR1 and CDR2 are PRHDT and FYEKMQ (reference sequence).

This clonotype showed up just a few times. J is TRBJ1-3 and V is TRBV20-1, with a tentative D call TRBD1 (5 bases). Per germline, CDR1 DFQATT and CDR2 SNEGSKA (reference sequence). The germline V and J ends were trimmed by 3 bases and 1 base, with 7 bases remaining between them. This CDR3 has 13 residues. The chain's CDR3 is CSASQGSGNTIYF. Here the CDR3 DNA reads TGCAGTGCTAGCCAGGGTTCTGGAAACACCATATATTTT.

This clonotype was seen more than once but under ten times. The rearrangement links TRBV20-1 to TRBJ2-3, with 8 bases aligning to TRBD1. The CDR3 is made up of 16 amino acids. CDR1 is DFQATT, CDR2 SNEGSKA, per germline (reference sequence). The junction had 8 bases not matched to a gene; V was cut back by 1 base and J by 2 bases. The chain's CDR3 is CSARGGQGSTTDTQYF. CDR3 coding DNA: TGCAGTGCTAGAGGAGGACAGGGATCTACCACAGATACGCAGTATTTT.

The chain links TRBV29-1 to TRBJ2-3; the match to TRBD2 covers 9 bases. V trimming: 1 base; J trimming: 5 bases; junction bases outside the gene matches: 4. This CDR3 is 14 amino acids long. Germline assignment: CDR1 SQVTM and CDR2 ANQGSEA. Written as DNA, the CDR3 is TGCAGCGTTGAAGGGCTAGCGGGGCGAGATACGCAGTATTTT. It yields the protein CSVEGLAGRDTQYF.

This clonotype was counted many times. The rearrangement links TRBV9 to TRBJ2-3; no reliable D call. CDR1 and CDR2 (germline): SGDLS, YYNGEE. Trimming took off 0 bases at V and 2 bases at J, with 7 bases between the two ends. The CDR3 length is 14 residues. DNA for the CDR3: TGTGCCAGCAGCGTAGGGCAGGACACAGATACGCAGTATTTT. It specifies CASSVGQDTDTQYF.

J is TRBJ2-5 and V is TRBV28, with D maybe TRBD1 (6 bases). Germline loops: CDR1 MDHEN, CDR2 SYDVKM. This CDR3 has 15 amino acids. Trimming took 6 bases from V and 1 from J, leaving 15 bases between them. CDR3 region: CASSPFTDSQETQYF. The CDR3 bases are TGTGCCAGCAGCCCCTTTACGGACAGCCAAGAGACCCAGTACTTC.